This TCR beta chain is from a study of T cell changes during pregnancy in multiple sclerosis. TCRdb keeps only in-frame clones here, not all; method: immunoSEQ multiplex PCR. The sample yields some 41,000 clones, roughly 91% seen once. The CDR3 totals 17 residues. V gave up 4 bases and J gave up 2 bases; unmatched junction bases: 11. Looked up from germline, CDR1 is MNHEY and CDR2 is SMNVEV (reference sequence). Here the sequenced sample was CD8+ T cells from peripheral blood mononuclear cells, taken in the first trimester of pregnancy. This receptor was identified in a female donor with multiple sclerosis, enrolled in a pregnancy study. The chain couples TRBV27 to TRBJ1-1, with TRBD1 matching over 9 bases. This chain's CDR3 is CASSSTPGTGPNTEAFF. As DNA, the CDR3 is TGTGCCAGCAGTTCTACCCCCGGGACAGGGCCTAACACTGAAGCTTTCTTT.